This entry lists 22 T cell receptor beta chains sequenced from one sample in a study of PD-1 blockade in classical Hodgkin lymphoma. Every patient had relapsed following autologous stem cell transplantation, and cohorts differed in brentuximab vedotin exposure. CD4+ T cells were purified from thawed PBMCs by negative selection. Sequenced by immunoSEQ multiplex PCR; TCRdb stores in-frame clones only, minus some. The sample contains approximately 28,000 clones, over 60% of which appear only once. Specimen: CD4+ T cells from blood, collected at baseline. The receptors derive from a human donor with classical Hodgkin lymphoma.

The gene calls are TRBV30 and TRBJ1-2, with D unclear. The germline CDR1 and CDR2 sequences are GTSNPN and SVGIG (reference sequence). Trimming shortened V by 3 bases and J by 5 bases, and 10 bases separated the two germline ends. The CDR3 totals 12 residues. DNA of the CDR3: TGTGCCTGGAGGGGCGGGGAGTATGGCTACACCTTC. It specifies CAWRGGEYGYTF.

This chain joins TRBV27 and TRBJ1-1; no reliable D call. Trimming shortened V by 4 bases and J by 3 bases, and 9 bases separated the two germline ends. CDR1 and CDR2 (germline): MNHEY, SMNVEV (reference sequence). This CDR3 comprises 13 residues. The CDR3 sequence: CASSWTRDTEAFF. The DNA of the CDR3 is TGTGCCAGCAGTTGGACTCGGGACACTGAAGCTTTCTTT.

This clone was observed a few times. In DNA form, the CDR3 reads TGTGCCAGCAGCTTAGATTGGGATATGTATTCACCCCTCCACTTT. Protein sequence: CASSLDWDMYSPLHF. The rearrangement joins TRBV7-9 to TRBJ1-6; D remains unclear. V dropped 1 base and J dropped 8 bases, with 12 bases sitting between them. Germline loops: CDR1 SEHNR, CDR2 FQNEAQ (reference sequence). The CDR3 extends over 15 amino acids.

V usage is TRBV6-1 and J usage is TRBJ1-4; D perhaps matches TRBD1 (5 bases). Trimming pared 4 bases from V and 3 bases from J, leaving 9 bases between. Germline loops: CDR1 MNHNS, CDR2 SASEGT. CDR3 size: 14 residues. DNA of the CDR3: TGTGCCAGCAGTGCTGAGGGGTCTAATGAAAAACTGTTTTTT. Residues: CASSAEGSNEKLFF.

The V gene is TRBV29-1, the J gene TRBJ1-5; a weak D match, TRBD1 (6 bases). The length of the CDR3 is 14 residues. The V gene lost 4 bases and the J gene lost 1 base, with 11 bases spanning the gap. The germline gives CDR1 SQVTM, CDR2 ANQGSEA. The CDR3 DNA reads TGCAGCGTTGGCTTGGGGGCCAGCAATCAGCCCCAGCATTTT. Translation: CSVGLGASNQPQHF.

The CDR3 DNA is TGCGCCAGCAGCCAGCGAAGGTACGGCTACGAGCAGTACTTC. As protein: CASSQRRYGYEQYF. The rearrangement joins TRBV4-3 to TRBJ2-7; D is undetermined. Per germline, CDR1 LGHNA and CDR2 YSLEER. V dropped 3 bases and J dropped 3 bases, with 12 bases sitting between them. The length of the CDR3 is 14 residues.

The chain combines TRBV29-1 with TRBJ2-1, with 8 nucleotides matching TRBD2. The CDR3 is made up of 15 amino acids. With 3 bases clipped from V and 7 bases from J, the junction kept 11 bases outside the gene matches. Germline CDR1 reads SQVTM; CDR2 reads ANQGSEA. In DNA, the CDR3 is TGCAGCGTTGAGGCGGGCGGGGGGCAAGGGAATGAGCAGTTCTTC. Translating it yields CSVEAGGGQGNEQFF.

V usage is TRBV30 and J usage is TRBJ2-3; 14 bases agree with TRBD2. Per germline, CDR1 GTSNPN and CDR2 SVGIG (reference sequence). This CDR3 is 16 amino acids long. Unmatched junction bases numbered 7, after V lost 3 bases and J lost 5 bases. The CDR3 sequence: CAWSPWTSGGLDTQYF. The DNA for the CDR3 is TGTGCCTGGAGCCCTTGGACTAGCGGGGGGCTAGATACGCAGTATTTT. The variable domain in full, with the rest retrieved from reference TRBV30 and TRBJ2-3, is SQTIHQWPATLVQPVGSPLSLECTVEGTSNPNLYWYRQAAGRGLQLLFYSVGIGQISSEVPQNLSASRPQDRQFILSSKKLLLSDSGFYLCAWSPWTSGGLDTQYFGPGTRLTVL.

J is TRBJ1-3 and V is TRBV25-1; no definite D call. The CDR3 loop spans 15 amino acids. Germline loops: CDR1 MGHDK, CDR2 SYGVNS. Deletions cut 4 bases from V and 4 bases from J, with 14 bases between. CDR3 nucleotide sequence: TGTGCCAGCAGTGCCGGGGTCTCAACAGGAAACACCATATATTTT. This codes for CASSAGVSTGNTIYF.

V usage is TRBV5-1 and J usage is TRBJ2-4, with 16 positions matching TRBD2. The CDR3 consists of 19 residues. CDR1 and CDR2 (germline): SGHRS, YFSETQ. Germline trimming cut 4 bases from V and 2 bases from J; bases unmatched to any gene: 9. The CDR3 spells CASSAPGLAGGLTKNIQYF. In DNA, the CDR3 is TGCGCCAGCAGCGCACCGGGACTAGCGGGGGGGCTGACCAAAAACATTCAGTACTTC.

V is TRBV14 and J is TRBJ1-6; D may be TRBD1 (6 bases). V lost 5 bases, J lost 2 bases, and 16 bases lay in between. CDR1 and CDR2 (germline): SGHDN, FVKESK. The CDR3 is 17 amino acids. The CDR3, as DNA: TGTGCCAGCAGCGAGGACAGCGGGGGGGCCTATAATTCACCCCTCCACTTT. Translating it yields CASSEDSGGAYNSPLHF.

The rearrangement links TRBV19 to TRBJ1-1; D call uncertain. V lost 3 bases to trimming and J lost 0 bases, with 5 bases between them. From germline, CDR1 is LNHDA and CDR2 SQIVND (reference sequence). The CDR3 loop spans 13 amino acids. CDR3: CASSIKVNTEAFF. The CDR3 DNA reads TGTGCCAGTAGTATTAAAGTGAACACTGAAGCTTTCTTT.

The V gene is TRBV11-2, the J gene TRBJ2-3; maybe TRBD2 (5 bases). CDR3 length: 14 amino acids. Germline V gives CDR1 SGHAT, CDR2 FQNNGV. Trimming took off 5 bases at V and 2 bases at J, with 11 bases between the two ends. The CDR3 is CASSRRINTDTQYF. The DNA of the CDR3 is TGTGCCAGCAGCCGGAGGATCAACACAGATACGCAGTATTTT.

The rearrangement uses TRBV4-2 and TRBJ2-5; D may match TRBD1 or TRBD2 (5 bases each). The DNA matches TRBJ2-7 better at its end, which makes the J call doubtful. This CDR3 region has 16 residues. CDR1 and CDR2 from the germline V gene are LGHNA and YNFKEQ. The CDR3 nucleotides are TGTGCCAGCAGCCAAGATCCCCCAGGGAGCTCCTACGAGCAGTACTTC. As protein: CASSQDPPGSSYEQYF.

This chain uses TRBV7-2 with TRBJ1-2; D might be TRBD1 (5 bases). The V end lost 1 base, the J end lost 4 bases, and 22 bases lay between the germline ends. Germline V gene lookup returns CDR1 SGHTA and CDR2 FQGNSA. The CDR3 totals 18 residues. The CDR3 nucleotides are TGTGCCAGCAGCTTAGGATTATCGGGACGGACTACTCTCTATGGCTACACCTTC. It codes for CASSLGLSGRTTLYGYTF.

The chain has TRBV6-1 and TRBJ2-5; 14 bases align to TRBD2. V shed 7 bases and J 3 bases; nucleotides not matched to a gene: 4. CDR1 and CDR2 (germline): MNHNS, SASEGT. The CDR3 sequence is 15 residues long. The CDR3 DNA is TGTGCCAGCATTCCGACTAGCGGGGGGGAAGAGACCCAGTACTTC. As protein: CASIPTSGGEETQYF.

The chain links TRBV6-6 to TRBJ1-5; D might be TRBD1 (5 bases). In germline, CDR1 is MNHNY, CDR2 SVGAGI (reference sequence). This CDR3 is built from 16 residues. Trimming removed 3 bases from V and 2 bases from J, with 14 bases in between. The CDR3 loop reads CASSYSSGLGNQPQHF. The CDR3 nucleotides are TGTGCCAGCAGTTATAGCTCGGGGCTCGGCAATCAGCCCCAGCATTTT.

In this sample, this clone is medium-sized (0.01 to 0.1%). The chain carries TRBV27 and TRBJ1-2; D call uncertain. The V gene lost 6 bases and the J gene lost 6 bases, with 17 bases spanning the gap. The CDR3 consists of 14 residues. Germline V lookup: CDR1 MNHEY, CDR2 SMNVEV (reference sequence). DNA of the CDR3: TGTGCCAGCAGACCAGGACTGTTCTCGGATGGCTACACCTTC. Protein product: CASRPGLFSDGYTF.

The gene calls are TRBV28 and TRBJ1-4; 8 bases agree with TRBD1. The germline gives CDR1 MDHEN, CDR2 SYDVKM. The V gene end was trimmed by 7 bases and the J gene end by 10 bases; junction bases not matched to a gene: 8. The CDR3 covers 13 residues. The CDR3 protein is CASTSDRVGKLFF. DNA of the CDR3: TGTGCCAGCACCTCGGACAGGGTGGGAAAACTGTTTTTT.

This chain joins TRBV9 and TRBJ2-3; 14 bases map to TRBD2. Germline CDR1 SGDLS, CDR2 YYNGEE. V was clipped by 4 bases and J by 6 bases; unmatched bases: 7. The CDR3 contains 16 residues. The CDR3 DNA sequence: TGTGCCAGCAGCTTGGGACTAGCGGGGGTCACGGATACGCAGTATTTT. This sequence encodes CASSLGLAGVTDTQYF.

The chain has TRBV7-9 and TRBJ2-1; possibly TRBD1 for D (5 bases). The CDR3 totals 14 residues. Trimming removed 8 bases from V and 5 bases from J, with 16 bases in between. The germline gives CDR1 SEHNR, CDR2 FQNEAQ (reference sequence). CDR3 sequence reads: CASVLAGQNNEQFF. The CDR3 region has the DNA TGTGCCAGCGTCCTGGCCGGACAAAACAATGAGCAGTTCTTC.

The chain combines TRBV4-2 with TRBJ2-5; D may be TRBD1 (5 bases). In germline, CDR1 is LGHNA, CDR2 YNFKEQ. Deletions cut 4 bases from V and 4 bases from J, with 13 bases between. The CDR3 is 14 amino acids. As DNA, the CDR3 is TGTGCCAGCAGCCGCGACAGCCGTGGAGAGACCCAGTACTTC. It codes for CASSRDSRGETQYF.